The clone carrying this T cell receptor beta chain is medium-sized. This sample was included in a study of blood T cell repertoires in COVID-19. Germline V gene sequence: CDR1 LGHNA, CDR2 YSLEER. Trimming pared 0 bases from V and 0 bases from J, leaving 21 bases between. This CDR3 is built from 20 residues. Produced via immunoSEQ multiplex PCR; TCRdb's table is partial and in-frame only. The table records around 130,000 clones, under 85% of them present only once. The V call is TRBV4-3, the J call TRBJ1-5, with D possibly matching TRBD1 (6 bases). The sequence was obtained from a man in his forties with active or convalescent COVID-19. Sample: peripheral blood. DNA for the CDR3: TGCGCCAGCAGCCAAGATTATGGCCCGGACAGCCTATTTAGCAATCAGCCCCAGCATTTT. The encoded protein is CASSQDYGPDSLFSNQPQHF.